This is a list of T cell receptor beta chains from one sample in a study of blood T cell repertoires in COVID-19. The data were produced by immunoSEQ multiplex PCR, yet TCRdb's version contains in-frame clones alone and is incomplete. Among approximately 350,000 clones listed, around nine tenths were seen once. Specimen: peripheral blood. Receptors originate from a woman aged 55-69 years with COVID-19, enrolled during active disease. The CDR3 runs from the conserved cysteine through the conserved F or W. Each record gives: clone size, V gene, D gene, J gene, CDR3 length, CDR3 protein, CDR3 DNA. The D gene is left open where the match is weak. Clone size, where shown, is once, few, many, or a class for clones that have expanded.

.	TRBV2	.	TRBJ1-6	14	CASSLPFRNSPLHF	TGTGCCAGCAGTCTCCCTTTTCGTAATTCACCCCTCCACTTT
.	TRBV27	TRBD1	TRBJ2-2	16	CASSRTGTVDTGELFF	TGTGCCAGCAGTAGGACAGGGACGGTCGACACCGGGGAGCTGTTTTTT
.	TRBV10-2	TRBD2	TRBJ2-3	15	CASSEVAGGVDTQYF	TGCGCCAGCAGTGAGGTAGCGGGGGGCGTGGATACGCAGTATTTT
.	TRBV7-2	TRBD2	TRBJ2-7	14	CASSFSGGDYEQYF	TGTGCCAGCAGCTTTAGCGGGGGAGATTACGAGCAGTACTTC
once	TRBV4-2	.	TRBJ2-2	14	CASSPGQNTGELFF	TGTGCCAGCAGCCCGGGACAAAACACCGGGGAGCTGTTTTTT
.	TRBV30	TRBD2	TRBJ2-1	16	CAWRVLGAGAYNEQFF	TGTGCCTGGAGAGTGCTCGGAGCGGGGGCCTACAATGAGCAGTTCTTC
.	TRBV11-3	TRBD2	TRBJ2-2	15	CASSLDAGAIGELFF	TGTGCCAGCAGCTTAGACGCGGGAGCGATCGGGGAGCTGTTTTTT
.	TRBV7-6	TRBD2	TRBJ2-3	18	CASSFRPSGGASTDTQYF	TGTGCCAGCAGCTTCAGGCCTAGCGGGGGAGCTAGCACAGATACGCAGTATTTT
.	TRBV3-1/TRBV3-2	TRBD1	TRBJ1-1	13	CASSGQGRDEAFF	TGTGCCAGCAGCGGACAGGGAAGAGATGAAGCTTTCTTT
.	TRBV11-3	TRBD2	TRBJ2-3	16	CASSLAAGGAGDTQYF	TGTGCCAGCAGCTTAGCAGCCGGGGGGGCGGGGGATACGCAGTATTTT
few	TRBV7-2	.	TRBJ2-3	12	CASSEIQGTQYF	TGTGCCAGCAGCGAGATCCAGGGTACGCAGTATTTT
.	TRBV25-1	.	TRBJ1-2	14	CASSDQDRNYGYTF	TGTGCCAGCAGTGACCAAGACAGGAACTATGGCTACACCTTC
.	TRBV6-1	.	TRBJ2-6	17	CASSERPGSGGANVLTF	TGTGCCAGCAGTGAACGACCGGGTTCGGGGGGGGCCAACGTCCTGACTTTC
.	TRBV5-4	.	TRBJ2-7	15	CASSHPLPGDYEQYF	TGTGCCAGCAGCCACCCTCTCCCGGGGGACTACGAGCAGTACTTC
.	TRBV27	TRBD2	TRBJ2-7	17	CASSFPTSGGTTYEQYF	TGTGCCAGCAGTTTTCCGACTAGCGGGGGAACTACCTACGAGCAGTACTTC
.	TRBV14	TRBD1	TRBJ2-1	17	CASSQVWPGTGYNEQFF	TGTGCCAGCAGCCAAGTGTGGCCCGGGACAGGTTACAATGAGCAGTTCTTC
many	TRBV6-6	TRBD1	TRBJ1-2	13	CASSLDRDYGYTF	TGTGCCAGCAGCTTGGACAGGGACTATGGCTACACCTTC
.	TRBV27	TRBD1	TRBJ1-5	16	CASSLFGTGPNQPQHF	TGTGCCAGCAGTTTATTCGGGACAGGGCCTAATCAGCCCCAGCATTTT
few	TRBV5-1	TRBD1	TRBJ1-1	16	CASSSDQGALNTEAFF	TGCGCCAGCAGCTCCGATCAGGGGGCGCTGAACACTGAAGCTTTCTTT
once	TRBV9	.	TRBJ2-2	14	CASSLGSNTGELFF	TGTGCCAGCAGCCTCGGGTCAAACACCGGGGAGCTGTTTTTT
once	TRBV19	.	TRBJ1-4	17	CASSIPRPGEGDEKLFF	TGTGCCAGTAGTATCCCCAGGCCAGGGGAAGGTGATGAAAAACTGTTTTTT
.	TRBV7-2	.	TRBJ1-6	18	CASSSQLPHRASRSPLHF	TGTGCCAGCAGCTCCCAGTTGCCCCACAGGGCTTCGCGGTCACCCCTCCACTTT
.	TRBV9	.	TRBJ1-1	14	CASSVPQVNTEAFF	TGTGCCAGCAGCGTACCACAGGTTAACACTGAAGCTTTCTTT
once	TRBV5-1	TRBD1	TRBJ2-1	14	CASSPGTGGNEQFF	TGCGCCAGCAGCCCGGGAACAGGGGGGAATGAGCAGTTCTTC
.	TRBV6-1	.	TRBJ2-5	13	CASIAGYQETQYF	TGTGCCAGCATAGCAGGGTACCAAGAGACCCAGTACTTC
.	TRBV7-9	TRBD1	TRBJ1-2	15	CASSPWDSTNYGYTF	TGTGCCAGCAGCCCATGGGACAGTACTAACTATGGCTACACCTTC
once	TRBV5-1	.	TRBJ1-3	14	CASSLDTSGNTIYF	TGCGCCAGCAGCTTGGACACGTCCGGAAACACCATATATTTT
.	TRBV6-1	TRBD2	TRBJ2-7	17	CASSEYIPSGGFYEQYF	TGTGCCAGCAGTGAATATATTCCTAGCGGGGGATTCTACGAGCAGTACTTC
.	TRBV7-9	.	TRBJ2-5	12	CASSFPPETQYF	TGTGCCAGCAGCTTCCCCCCGGAGACCCAGTACTTC
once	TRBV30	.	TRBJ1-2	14	CAWSVLGDSWGYTF	TGTGCCTGGAGTGTATTGGGGGACTCATGGGGCTACACCTTC
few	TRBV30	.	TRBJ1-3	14	CAWGQGVSGNTIYF	TGTGCCTGGGGCCAAGGGGTCTCTGGAAACACCATATATTTT
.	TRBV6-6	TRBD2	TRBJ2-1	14	CASSSGLAGYEQFF	TGTGCCAGCAGTTCGGGACTAGCGGGGTATGAGCAGTTCTTC
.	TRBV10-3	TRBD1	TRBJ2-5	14	CAITPGQGIETQYF	TGTGCCATCACGCCGGGACAGGGGATAGAGACCCAGTACTTC
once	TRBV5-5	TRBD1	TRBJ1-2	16	CASSLGQGLVGYGYTF	TGTGCCAGCAGCTTGGGACAGGGGCTGGTTGGCTATGGCTACACCTTC
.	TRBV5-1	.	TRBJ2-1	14	CASSFGGNYNEQFF	TGCGCCAGCAGCTTTGGGGGGAACTACAATGAGCAGTTCTTC
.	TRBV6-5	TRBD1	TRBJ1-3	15	CASSTFDRGGNTIYF	TGTGCCAGCAGTACCTTTGACAGGGGTGGAAACACCATATATTTT
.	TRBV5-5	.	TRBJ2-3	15	CASSGGFVGTDTQYF	TGTGCCAGCAGCGGAGGATTTGTGGGAACAGATACGCAGTATTTT
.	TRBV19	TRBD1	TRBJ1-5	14	CATKPQGAKEPQHF	TGTGCCACAAAACCACAGGGGGCCAAGGAGCCCCAGCATTTT
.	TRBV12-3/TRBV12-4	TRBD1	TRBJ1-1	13	CASSFTGGTEAFF	TGTGCCAGCAGCTTTACAGGGGGCACTGAAGCTTTCTTT
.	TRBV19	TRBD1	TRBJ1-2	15	CASVTSSTGSYGYTF	TGTGCCAGTGTAACCTCATCGACAGGGTCCTATGGCTACACCTTC
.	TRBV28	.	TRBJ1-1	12	CASRGLLAEAFF	TGTGCCAGCAGGGGACTCCTAGCTGAAGCTTTCTTT
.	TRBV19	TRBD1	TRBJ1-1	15	CASSIRGTENTEAFF	TGTGCCAGTAGTATAAGGGGGACAGAGAACACTGAAGCTTTCTTT
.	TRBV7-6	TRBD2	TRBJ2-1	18	CASSSVRTSEGRWGEQFF	TGTGCCAGCAGCTCCGTTCGGACTAGCGAGGGGAGATGGGGTGAGCAGTTCTTC
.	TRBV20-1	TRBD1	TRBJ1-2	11	CSASQGGGYTF	TGCAGTGCCTCGCAGGGGGGCGGCTACACCTTC
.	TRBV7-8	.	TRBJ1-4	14	CASSLRKTNEKLFF	TGTGCCAGCAGCTTGCGAAAAACTAATGAAAAACTGTTTTTT
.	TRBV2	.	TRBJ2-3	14	CASRRTDTTDTQYF	TGTGCCAGCAGGAGGACTGACACCACAGATACGCAGTATTTT
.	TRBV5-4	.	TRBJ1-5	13	CASSWDYNQPQHF	TGTGCCAGCAGTTGGGACTACAATCAGCCCCAGCATTTT
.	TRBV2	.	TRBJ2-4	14	CASSDRFVANIQYF	TGTGCCAGCAGCGACAGGTTTGTGGCGAACATTCAGTACTTC
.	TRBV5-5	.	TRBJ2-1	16	CASSLAEGGQDNEQFF	TGTGCCAGCAGCTTGGCGGAGGGGGGGCAGGACAATGAGCAGTTCTTC
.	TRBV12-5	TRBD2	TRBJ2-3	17	CASVRLAGEVSTDTQYF	TGTGCTAGTGTCAGACTAGCGGGGGAGGTTAGCACAGATACGCAGTATTTT
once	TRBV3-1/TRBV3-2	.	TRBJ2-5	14	CASSQINSLPAQYF	TGTGCCAGCAGCCAGATTAACTCCCTGCCGGCCCAGTACTTC
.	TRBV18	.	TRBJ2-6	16	CASSPGRVTGANVLTF	TGTGCCAGCTCACCAGGCAGGGTGACTGGGGCCAACGTCCTGACTTTC
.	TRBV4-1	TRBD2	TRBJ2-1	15	CASSLGLDDYNEQFF	TGCGCCAGCAGCCTAGGACTAGACGACTACAATGAGCAGTTCTTC
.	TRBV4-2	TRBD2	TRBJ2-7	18	CASSPGTSGAVFSYEQYF	TGTGCCAGCAGCCCCGGGACTAGCGGGGCCGTTTTTTCCTACGAGCAGTACTTC
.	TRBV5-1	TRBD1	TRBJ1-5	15	CASSETTGGNQPQHF	TGCGCCAGCAGCGAAACGACAGGGGGCAATCAGCCCCAGCATTTT